This TCR beta chain came from a study of OX40 agonist ivuxolimab in advanced cancers. Study-wide background: Ivuxolimab is an agonistic anti-OX40 (CD134) antibody, and patients were treated with it.

Data came from immunoSEQ multiplex PCR; TCRdb stores just in-frame clones and leaves some out. The sample lists some 86,000 clones, over 75% occurring once. Concerning this clone: As yet, its antigen is unknown.

V lost 0 bases and J 3 bases, leaving 9 bases between the germline ends. This CDR3 region has 14 residues. Germline V gene sequence: CDR1 MNHEY, CDR2 SVGAGI. Whole-study findings and limits: At 0.1-3.0 mg/kg, partial responders had clonal expansion among the lowest observed. At doses 0.1 to 3.0 mg/kg, CD4+ and CD8+ clones expanded.

The input for sequencing was CD4+ or CD8+ T cells sorted from blood, taken in a trial of the OX40 agonist ivuxolimab. The sequence was collected from an adult with an advanced solid tumor such as melanoma, head and neck, liver or kidney cancer. The chain is built from TRBV6-5 and TRBJ2-7; D is unclear. CDR3 coding DNA: TGTGCCAGCAGTTACTCGGTTGCGAGCTACGAGCAGTACTTC. It yields the protein CASSYSVASYEQYF.